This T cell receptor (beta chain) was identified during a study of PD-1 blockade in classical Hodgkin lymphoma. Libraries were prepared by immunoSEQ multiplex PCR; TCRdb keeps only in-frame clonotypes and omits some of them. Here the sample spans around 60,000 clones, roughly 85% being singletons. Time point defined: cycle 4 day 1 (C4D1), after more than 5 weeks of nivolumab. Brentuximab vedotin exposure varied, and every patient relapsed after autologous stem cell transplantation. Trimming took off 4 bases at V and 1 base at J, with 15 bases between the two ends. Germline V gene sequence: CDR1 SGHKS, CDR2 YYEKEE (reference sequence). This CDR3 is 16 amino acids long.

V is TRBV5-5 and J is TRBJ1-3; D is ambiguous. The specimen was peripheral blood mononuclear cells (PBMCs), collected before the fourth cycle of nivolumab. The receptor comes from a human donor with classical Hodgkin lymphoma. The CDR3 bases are TGTGCCAGCAGCCCCGGCCGGGGTTTTTCTGGAAACACCATATATTTT. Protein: CASSPGRGFSGNTIYF.